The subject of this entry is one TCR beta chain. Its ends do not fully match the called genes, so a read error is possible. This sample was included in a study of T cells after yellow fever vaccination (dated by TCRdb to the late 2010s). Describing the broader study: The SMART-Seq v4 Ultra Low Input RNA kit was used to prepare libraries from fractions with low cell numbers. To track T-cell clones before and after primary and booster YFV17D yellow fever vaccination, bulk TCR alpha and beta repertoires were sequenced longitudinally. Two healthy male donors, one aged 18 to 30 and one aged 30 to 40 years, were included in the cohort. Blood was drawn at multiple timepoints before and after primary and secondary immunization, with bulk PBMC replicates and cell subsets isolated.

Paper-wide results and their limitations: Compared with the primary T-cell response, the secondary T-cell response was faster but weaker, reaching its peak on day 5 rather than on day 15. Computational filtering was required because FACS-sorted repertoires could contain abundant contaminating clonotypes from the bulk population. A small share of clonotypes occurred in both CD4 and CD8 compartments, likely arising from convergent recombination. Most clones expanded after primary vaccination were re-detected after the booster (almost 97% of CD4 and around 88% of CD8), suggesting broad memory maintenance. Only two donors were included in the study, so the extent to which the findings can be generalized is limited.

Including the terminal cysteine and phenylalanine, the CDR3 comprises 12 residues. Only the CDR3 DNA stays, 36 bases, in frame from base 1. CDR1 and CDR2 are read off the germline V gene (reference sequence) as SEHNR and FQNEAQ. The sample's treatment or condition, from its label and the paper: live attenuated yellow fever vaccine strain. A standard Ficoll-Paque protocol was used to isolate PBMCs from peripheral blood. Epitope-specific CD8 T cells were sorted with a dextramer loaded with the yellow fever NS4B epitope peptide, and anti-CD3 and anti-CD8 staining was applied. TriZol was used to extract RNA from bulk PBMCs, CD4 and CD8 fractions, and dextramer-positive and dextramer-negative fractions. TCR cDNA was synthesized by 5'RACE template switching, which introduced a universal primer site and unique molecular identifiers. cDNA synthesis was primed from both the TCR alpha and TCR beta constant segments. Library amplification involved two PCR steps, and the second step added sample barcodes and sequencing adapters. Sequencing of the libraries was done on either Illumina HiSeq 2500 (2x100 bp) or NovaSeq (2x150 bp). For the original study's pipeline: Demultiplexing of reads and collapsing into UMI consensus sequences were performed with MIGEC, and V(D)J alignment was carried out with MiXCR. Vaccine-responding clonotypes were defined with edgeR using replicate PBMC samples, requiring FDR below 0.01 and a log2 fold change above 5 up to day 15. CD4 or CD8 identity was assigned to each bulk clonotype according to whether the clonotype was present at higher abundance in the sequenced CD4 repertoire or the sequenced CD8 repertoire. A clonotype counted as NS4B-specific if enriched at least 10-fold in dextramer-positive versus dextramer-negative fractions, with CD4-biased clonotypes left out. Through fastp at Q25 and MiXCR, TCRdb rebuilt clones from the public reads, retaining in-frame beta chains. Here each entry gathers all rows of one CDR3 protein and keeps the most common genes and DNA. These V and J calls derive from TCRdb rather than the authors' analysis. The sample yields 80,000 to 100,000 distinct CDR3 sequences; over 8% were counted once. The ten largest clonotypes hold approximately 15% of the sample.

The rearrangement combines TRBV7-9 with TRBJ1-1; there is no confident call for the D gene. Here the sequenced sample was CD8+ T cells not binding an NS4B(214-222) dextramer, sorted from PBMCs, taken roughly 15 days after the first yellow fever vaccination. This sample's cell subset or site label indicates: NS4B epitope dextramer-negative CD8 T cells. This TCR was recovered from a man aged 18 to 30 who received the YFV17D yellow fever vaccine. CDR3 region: CACSLNSVEAFF. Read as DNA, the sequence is TGTGCCTGCAGCTTAAACAGTGTAGAAGCTTTCTTT.